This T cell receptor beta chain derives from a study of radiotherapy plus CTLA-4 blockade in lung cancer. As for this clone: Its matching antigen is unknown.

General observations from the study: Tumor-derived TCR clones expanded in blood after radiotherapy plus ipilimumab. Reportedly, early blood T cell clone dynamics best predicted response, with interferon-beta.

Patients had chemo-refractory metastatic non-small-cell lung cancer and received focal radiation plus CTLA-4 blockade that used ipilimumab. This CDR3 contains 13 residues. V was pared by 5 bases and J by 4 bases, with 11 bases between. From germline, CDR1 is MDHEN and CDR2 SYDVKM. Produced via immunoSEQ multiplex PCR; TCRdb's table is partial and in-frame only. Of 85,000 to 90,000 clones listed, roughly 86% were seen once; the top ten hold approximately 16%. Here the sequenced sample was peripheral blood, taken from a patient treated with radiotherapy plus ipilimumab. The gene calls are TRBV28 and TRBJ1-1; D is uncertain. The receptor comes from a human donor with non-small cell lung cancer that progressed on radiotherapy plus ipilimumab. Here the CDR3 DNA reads TGTGCCAGCAGTCACCCGACAACCACTGAAGCTTTCTTT. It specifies CASSHPTTTEAFF.